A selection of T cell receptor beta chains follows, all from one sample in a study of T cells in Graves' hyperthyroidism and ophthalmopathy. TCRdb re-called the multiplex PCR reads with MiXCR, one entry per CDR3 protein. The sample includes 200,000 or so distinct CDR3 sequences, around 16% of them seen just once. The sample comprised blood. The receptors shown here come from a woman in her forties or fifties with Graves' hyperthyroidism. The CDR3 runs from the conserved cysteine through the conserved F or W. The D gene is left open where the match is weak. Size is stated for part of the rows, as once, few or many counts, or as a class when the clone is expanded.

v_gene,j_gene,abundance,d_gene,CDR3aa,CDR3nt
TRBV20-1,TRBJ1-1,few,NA,CSAIRPGTRTEAFF,TGCAGTGCCATAAGGCCAGGGACCCGCACTGAAGCTTTCTTT
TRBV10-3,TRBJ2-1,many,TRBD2,CAISQRRESNEQFF,TGTGCCATCAGCCAAAGGCGGGAGTCTAATGAGCAGTTCTTC
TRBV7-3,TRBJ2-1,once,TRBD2,CASSLGGGYQRGNEQFF,TGTGCCAGCAGCTTAGGGGGGGGTTACCAGAGGGGCAATGAGCAGTTCTTC
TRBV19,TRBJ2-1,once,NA,CASRGIRDNEQFF,TGTGCCAGTAGGGGGATAAGAGACAATGAGCAGTTCTTC
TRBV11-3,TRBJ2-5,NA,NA,CASSSDRRGYQETQYF,TGTGCCAGCAGCTCCGACCGGCGGGGCTACCAAGAGACCCAGTACTTC
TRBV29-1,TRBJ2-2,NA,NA,CSVEDGNQNTGELFF,TGCAGCGTTGAAGATGGGAACCAGAACACCGGGGAGCTGTTTTTT
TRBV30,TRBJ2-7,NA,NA,CAYRGATYEQYF,TGTGCCTACCGGGGTGCGACCTACGAGCAGTACTTC
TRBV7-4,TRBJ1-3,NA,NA,CASSSRTFYSGNTIYF,TGTGCCAGCAGCTCACGGACTTTCTACTCTGGAAACACCATATATTTT
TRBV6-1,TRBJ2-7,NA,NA,CASSRPSSYEQYF,TGTGCCAGCAGCCGCCCTAGCAGCTACGAGCAGTACTTC
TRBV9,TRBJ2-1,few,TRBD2,CASSLGTSGSYEQFF,TGTGCCAGCAGCCTTGGGACTAGCGGGAGCTATGAGCAGTTCTTC
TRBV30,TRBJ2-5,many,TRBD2,CAWSGGAGGPRETQYF,TGTGCCTGGAGTGGAGGTGCGGGAGGGCCTCGAGAGACCCAGTACTTC
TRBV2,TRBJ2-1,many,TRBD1,CASSYTGGSNEQFF,TGTGCCAGCAGTTACACAGGGGGAAGTAATGAGCAGTTCTTC
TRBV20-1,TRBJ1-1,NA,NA,CSAKGTGAGTEAFF,TGCAGTGCGAAGGGGACGGGGGCCGGCACTGAAGCTTTCTTT
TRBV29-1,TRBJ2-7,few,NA,CSVEGGGEAYEQYF,TGCAGCGTTGAAGGCGGCGGGGAGGCCTACGAGCAGTACTTC
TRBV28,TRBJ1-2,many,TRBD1,CASSFEGAFYGYTF,TGTGCCAGCAGTTTTGAGGGGGCCTTCTATGGCTACACCTTC
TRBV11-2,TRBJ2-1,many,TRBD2,CASSPRGGSALDEQFF,TGTGCCAGCAGCCCTCGTGGCGGGAGTGCTTTGGATGAGCAGTTCTTC
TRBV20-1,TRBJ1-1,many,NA,CSAEDSLNTEAFF,TGCAGTGCTGAAGACAGCTTGAACACTGAAGCTTTCTTT